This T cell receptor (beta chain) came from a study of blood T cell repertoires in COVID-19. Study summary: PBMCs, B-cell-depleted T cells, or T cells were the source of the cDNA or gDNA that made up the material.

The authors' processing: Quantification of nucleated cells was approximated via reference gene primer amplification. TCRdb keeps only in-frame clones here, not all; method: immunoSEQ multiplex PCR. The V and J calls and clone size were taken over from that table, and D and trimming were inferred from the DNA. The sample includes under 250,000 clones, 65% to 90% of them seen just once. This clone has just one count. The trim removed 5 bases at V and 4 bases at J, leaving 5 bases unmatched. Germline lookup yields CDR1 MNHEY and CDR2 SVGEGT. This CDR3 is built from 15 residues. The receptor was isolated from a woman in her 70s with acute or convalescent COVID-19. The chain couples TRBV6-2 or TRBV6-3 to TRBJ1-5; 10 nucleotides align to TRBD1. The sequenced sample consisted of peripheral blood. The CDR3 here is CASSRTGGGNQPQHF. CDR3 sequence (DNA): TGTGCCAGCAGTAGGACAGGGGGTGGTAATCAGCCCCAGCATTTT.